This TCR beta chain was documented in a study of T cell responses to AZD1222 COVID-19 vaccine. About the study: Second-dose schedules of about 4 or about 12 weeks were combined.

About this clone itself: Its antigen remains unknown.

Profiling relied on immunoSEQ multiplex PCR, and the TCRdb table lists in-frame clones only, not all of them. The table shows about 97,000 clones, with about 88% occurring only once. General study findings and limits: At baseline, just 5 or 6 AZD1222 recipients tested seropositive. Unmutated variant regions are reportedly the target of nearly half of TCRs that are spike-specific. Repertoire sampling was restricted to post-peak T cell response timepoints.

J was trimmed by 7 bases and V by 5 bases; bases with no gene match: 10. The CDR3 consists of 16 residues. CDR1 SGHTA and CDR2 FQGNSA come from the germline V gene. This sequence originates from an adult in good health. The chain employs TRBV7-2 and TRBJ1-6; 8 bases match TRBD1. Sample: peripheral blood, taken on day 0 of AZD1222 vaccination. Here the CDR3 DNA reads TGTGCCAGCAGCCCCAGGGGGCCAATGGAGAATTCACCCCTCCACTTT. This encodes CASSPRGPMENSPLHF.